Listed here are 13 T cell receptor beta chains from one sample, sequenced in a study of T-cell memory formation after mild COVID-19 (dated by TCRdb to the early 2020s). The library was built by means of 5' RACE. The instrument given in TCRdb is Illumina NovaSeq 6000. Using fastp at Q25 and MiXCR, TCRdb reprocessed the public reads and kept productive beta chains. Every distinct CDR3 protein forms one entry, paired with its most common genes and DNA. The sample table records 250,000 or so distinct CDR3 sequences; roughly 17% of these occur just once. The ten largest make up about 21% of the sample. Source material: PBMCs or a T cell subset sorted from them (not recorded which). These receptors originate from a young man who had mild COVID-19 (a few samples of this study predate the infection). The sample titles of this study are shuffled in the database, so cell type and time point are left out; the donor was told from shared clones.

This clonotype has only a few counts. The genes are TRBV5-6 and TRBJ1-6; TRBD1 matches 9 bases. Germline V gives CDR1 SGHDT, CDR2 YYEEEE. V was pared by 4 bases and J by 7 bases, with 6 bases of the junction left unmatched. This CDR3 has 15 residues. CDR3 nucleotides: TGTGCCAGCAGCCATGGGGACAGGGAAAATTCACCCCTCCACTTT. Protein: CASSHGDRENSPLHF.

This clonotype appeared a few times. The rearrangement links TRBV20-1 to TRBJ1-1; 7 bases are a match to TRBD1. Germline CDR1 DFQATT, CDR2 SNEGSKA (reference sequence). This CDR3 region has 15 residues. The junction had 6 bases not matched to a gene; V was cut back by 2 bases and J by 0 bases. This chain's CDR3 is CSARNTGTVNTEAFF. CDR3 sequence (DNA): TGCAGTGCTAGAAACACCGGGACAGTGAACACTGAAGCTTTCTTT.

The chain uses TRBV18 and TRBJ1-5; 8 bases fit TRBD1. Unmatched junction bases numbered 9, after V lost 5 bases and J lost 3 bases. Germline loops: CDR1 KGHSH, CDR2 LQKENI. The CDR3 has 16 amino acids. The CDR3 DNA follows: TGTGCCAGCTCAATAACCCAGGGGGCGTCCAATCAGCCCCAGCATTTT. It is translated as CASSITQGASNQPQHF.

The chain uses TRBV7-3 and TRBJ2-1; D gene ambiguous. Germline CDR1 and CDR2: SGHTA and FQGTGA. V lost 0 bases and J lost 8, with 8 bases in between. This CDR3 is 13 amino acids long. CDR3: CASSLTGRDEQFF. CDR3 in DNA: TGTGCCAGCAGCTTAACGGGTAGGGATGAGCAGTTCTTC. Supplemented by reference TRBV7-3 and TRBJ2-1, the full variable domain reads GAGVSQTPSNKVTEKGKYVELRCDPISGHTALYWYRQSLGQGPEFLIYFQGTGAADDSGLPNDRFFAVRPEGSVSTLKIQRTERGDSAVYLCASSLTGRDEQFFGPGTRLTVL.

The chain joins TRBV18 to TRBJ1-5, with D perhaps matching TRBD1 (6 bases). Germline CDR1 and CDR2: KGHSH and LQKENI. V dropped 4 bases and J dropped 6 bases, with 7 bases sitting between them. This CDR3 comprises 12 residues. In nucleotides, the CDR3 is TGTGCCAGCTCACGGGGGGCTCAGCCCCAGCATTTT. Residues: CASSRGAQPQHF.

The genes are TRBV7-2 and TRBJ1-1, with 11 bases lining up with TRBD1. This CDR3 has 18 residues. The germline CDR1 and CDR2 sequences are SGHTA and FQGNSA. V was clipped by 3 bases and J by 3 bases; unmatched bases: 12. The CDR3 protein is CASSLAGTGGITYTEAFF. The CDR3 DNA reads TGTGCCAGCAGCTTGGCCGGGACAGGGGGAATTACGTACACTGAAGCTTTCTTT.

The J gene is TRBJ1-5, the V gene TRBV24-1; TRBD1 matches 7 bases. With 1 base clipped from V and 1 base from J, the junction kept 9 bases outside the gene matches. This CDR3 spans 18 amino acids. Germline CDR1 and CDR2: KGHDR and SFDVKD. Here the CDR3 DNA reads TGTGCCACCAGTGATTTTCGGCCAGGGGGTATAAGCAATCAGCCCCAGCATTTT. Amino acid sequence: CATSDFRPGGISNQPQHF.

This sequence joins TRBV19 and TRBJ1-2; no definite D call. V lost 5 bases and J lost 2, with 9 bases in between. Germline V gives CDR1 LNHDA, CDR2 SQIVND (reference sequence). This CDR3 comprises 13 residues. CDR3 in amino acids: CASSRRPNYGYTF. Here the CDR3 DNA reads TGTGCCAGTAGTCGACGGCCGAACTATGGCTACACCTTC.

This sequence joins TRBV7-3 and TRBJ2-2, with D tentatively TRBD2 (7 bases). Germline V gives CDR1 SGHTA, CDR2 FQGTGA. The V end was cut by 5 bases, the J end by 7 bases, with 17 bases between. This CDR3 is 15 amino acids long. The CDR3 region is CASSRGGGRVGELFF. The CDR3 DNA follows: TGTGCCAGCAGCCGAGGGGGGGGCCGCGTCGGGGAGCTGTTTTTT.

This clonotype appeared many times. The chain has TRBV7-3 and TRBJ2-3; the D gene could be TRBD1 or TRBD2 (5 bases each). Trimming shortened V by 10 bases and J by 6 bases, and 23 bases separated the two germline ends. Germline CDR1 reads SGHTA; CDR2 reads FQGTGA. The CDR3 totals 15 residues. This CDR3 is CATRAGGGPVDTQYF. The CDR3 DNA reads TGTGCCACGCGGGCAGGTGGGGGTCCTGTCGATACGCAGTATTTT.

This clonotype was observed a handful of times. CDR3 in DNA: TGTGCCAGCAGACGGGACGGAGACTCTTACGAGCAGTACGTC. Translating it yields CASRRDGDSYEQYV. The genes are TRBV28 and TRBJ2-7; D is tentatively TRBD1 or TRBD2 (5 bases each). The CDR3 sequence is 14 residues long. With 6 bases removed from V and 4 bases from J, the gap between germline ends came to 16 bases. Germline assignment: CDR1 MDHEN and CDR2 SYDVKM.

This clonotype turned up a few times. The chain couples TRBV19 to TRBJ1-5; perhaps TRBD1 as D (5 bases). The germline V gene encodes CDR1 LNHDA and CDR2 SQIVND (reference sequence). The ends were cut back, 8 bases at V and 5 bases at J, with 13 bases in the middle. The CDR3 spans 13 residues. DNA of the CDR3: TGTGCCAGTGCACAGGTGGTGGATCAGCCCCAGCATTTT. It yields the protein CASAQVVDQPQHF.

This sequence joins TRBV29-1 and TRBJ1-1; unclear D gene. Germline V gene data show CDR1 as SQVTM and CDR2 as ANQGSEA. Trimming removed 2 bases at V and 7 bases at J, with 8 bases between. The CDR3 length is 11 residues. The CDR3 here is CSVERGSEAFF. Here the CDR3 DNA reads TGCAGCGTTGAACGGGGTAGTGAAGCTTTCTTT.